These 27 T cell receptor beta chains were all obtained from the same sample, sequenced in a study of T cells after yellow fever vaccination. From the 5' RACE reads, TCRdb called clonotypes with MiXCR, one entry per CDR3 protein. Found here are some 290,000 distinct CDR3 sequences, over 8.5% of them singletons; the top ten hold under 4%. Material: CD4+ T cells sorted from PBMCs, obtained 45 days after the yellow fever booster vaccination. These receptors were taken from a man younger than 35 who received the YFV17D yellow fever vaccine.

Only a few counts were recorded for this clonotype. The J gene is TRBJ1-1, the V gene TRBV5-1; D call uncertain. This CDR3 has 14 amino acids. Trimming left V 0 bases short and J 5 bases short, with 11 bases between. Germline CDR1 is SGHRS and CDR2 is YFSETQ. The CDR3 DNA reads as TGCGCCAGCAGCTTGGGAGTACGGAATACTGAAGCTTTCTTT. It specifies CASSLGVRNTEAFF.

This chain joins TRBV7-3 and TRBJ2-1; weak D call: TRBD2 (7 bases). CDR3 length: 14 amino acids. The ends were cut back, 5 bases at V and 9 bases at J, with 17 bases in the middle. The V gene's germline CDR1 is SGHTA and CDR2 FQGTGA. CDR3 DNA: TGTGCCAGCAGCACGATAGGGGGGGCCGGTGAGCAGTTCTTC. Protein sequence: CASSTIGGAGEQFF.

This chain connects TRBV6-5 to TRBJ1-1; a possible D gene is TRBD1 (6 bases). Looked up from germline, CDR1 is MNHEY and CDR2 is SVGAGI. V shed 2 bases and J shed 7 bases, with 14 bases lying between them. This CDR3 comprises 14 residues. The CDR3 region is CASSYQRGGLEAFF. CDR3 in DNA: TGTGCCAGCAGTTACCAGCGCGGGGGGCTTGAAGCTTTCTTT.

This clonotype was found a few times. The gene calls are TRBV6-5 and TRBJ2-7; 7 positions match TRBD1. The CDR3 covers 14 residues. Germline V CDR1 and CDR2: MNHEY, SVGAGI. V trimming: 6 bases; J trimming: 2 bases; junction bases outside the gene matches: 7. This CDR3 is CASRPGQLTYEQYV. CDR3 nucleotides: TGTGCCAGCAGGCCGGGACAGTTAACCTACGAGCAGTACGTC.

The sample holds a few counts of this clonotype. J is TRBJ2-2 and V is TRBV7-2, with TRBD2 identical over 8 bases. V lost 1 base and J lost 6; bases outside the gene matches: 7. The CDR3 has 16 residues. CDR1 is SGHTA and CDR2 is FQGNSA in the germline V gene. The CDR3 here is CASSLVAGGASGELFF. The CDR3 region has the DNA TGTGCCAGCAGCTTAGTAGCCGGGGGGGCCTCCGGGGAGCTGTTTTTT.

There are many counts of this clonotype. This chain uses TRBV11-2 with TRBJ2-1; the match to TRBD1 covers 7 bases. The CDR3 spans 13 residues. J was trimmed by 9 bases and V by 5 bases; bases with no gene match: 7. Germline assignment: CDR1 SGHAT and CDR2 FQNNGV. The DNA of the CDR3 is TGTGCCAGCAGCGCCACAGGGGTCAGTGAGCAGTTCTTC. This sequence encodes CASSATGVSEQFF.

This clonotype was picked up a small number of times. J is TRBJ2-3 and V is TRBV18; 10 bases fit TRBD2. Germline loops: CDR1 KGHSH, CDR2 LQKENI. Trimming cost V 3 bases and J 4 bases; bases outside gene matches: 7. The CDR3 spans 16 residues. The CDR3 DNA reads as TGTGCCAGCTCACCCCTAGCGGGGGCGCTGGCAGATACGCAGTATTTT. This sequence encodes CASSPLAGALADTQYF.

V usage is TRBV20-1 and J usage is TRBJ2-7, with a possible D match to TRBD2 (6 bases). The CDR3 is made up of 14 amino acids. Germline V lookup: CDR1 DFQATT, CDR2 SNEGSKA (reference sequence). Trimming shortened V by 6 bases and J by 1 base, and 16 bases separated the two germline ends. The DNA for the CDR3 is TGCAGTGCGGCTTTTGCGGGGTGGTCCTACGAGCAGTACTTC. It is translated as CSAAFAGWSYEQYF.

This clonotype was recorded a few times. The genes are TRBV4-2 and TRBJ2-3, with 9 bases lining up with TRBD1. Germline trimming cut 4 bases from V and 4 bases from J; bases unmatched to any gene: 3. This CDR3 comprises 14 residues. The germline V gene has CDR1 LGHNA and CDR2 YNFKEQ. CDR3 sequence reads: CASSRGQGADTQYF. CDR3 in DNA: TGTGCCAGCAGCCGGGGACAGGGAGCAGATACGCAGTATTTT.

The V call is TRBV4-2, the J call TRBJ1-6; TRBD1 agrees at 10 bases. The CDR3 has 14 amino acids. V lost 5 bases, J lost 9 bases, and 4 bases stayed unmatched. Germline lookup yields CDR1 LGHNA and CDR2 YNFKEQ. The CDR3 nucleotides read TGTGCCAGCAGCGGGGGACAGGGGCTTTCACCCCTCCACTTT. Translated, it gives CASSGGQGLSPLHF.

The CDR3 sequence is CAISVGGPSEQYF. The CDR3 DNA reads TGTGCCATCAGTGTGGGGGGCCCCTCCGAGCAGTACTTC. The chain is built from TRBV10-3 and TRBJ2-7, with D perhaps TRBD1 or TRBD2 (6 bases each). The V and J ends lost 4 bases and 6 bases respectively, with 13 bases between them. Germline V lookup: CDR1 ENHRY, CDR2 SYGVKD. This CDR3 comprises 13 residues.

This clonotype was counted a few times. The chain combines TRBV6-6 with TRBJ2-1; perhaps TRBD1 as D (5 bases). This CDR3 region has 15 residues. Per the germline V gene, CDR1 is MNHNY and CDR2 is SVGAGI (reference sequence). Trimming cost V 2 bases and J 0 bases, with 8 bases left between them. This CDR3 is CASSYGAGSYNEQFF. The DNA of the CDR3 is TGTGCCAGCAGTTACGGGGCTGGCTCCTACAATGAGCAGTTCTTC.

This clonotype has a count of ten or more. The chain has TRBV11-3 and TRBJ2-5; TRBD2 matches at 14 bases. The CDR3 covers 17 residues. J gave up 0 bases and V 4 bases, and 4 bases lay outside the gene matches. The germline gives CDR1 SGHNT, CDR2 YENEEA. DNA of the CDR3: TGTGCCAGCAGCTCCGGGACTAGCGGGGGATACCAAGAGACCCAGTACTTC. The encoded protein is CASSSGTSGGYQETQYF. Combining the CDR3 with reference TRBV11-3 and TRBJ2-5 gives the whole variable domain EAGVVQSPRYKIIEKKQPVAFWCNPISGHNTLYWYLQNLGQGPELLIRYENEEAVDDSQLPKDRFSAERLKGVDSTLKIQPAELGDSAVYLCASSSGTSGGYQETQYFGPGTRLLVL.

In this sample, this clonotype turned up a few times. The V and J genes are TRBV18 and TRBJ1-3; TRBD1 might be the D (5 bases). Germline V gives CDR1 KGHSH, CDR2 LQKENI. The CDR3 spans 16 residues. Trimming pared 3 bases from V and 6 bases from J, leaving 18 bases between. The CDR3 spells CASSPNRQKTQNTIYF. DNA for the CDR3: TGTGCCAGCTCACCGAACCGACAGAAGACCCAAAACACCATATATTTT.

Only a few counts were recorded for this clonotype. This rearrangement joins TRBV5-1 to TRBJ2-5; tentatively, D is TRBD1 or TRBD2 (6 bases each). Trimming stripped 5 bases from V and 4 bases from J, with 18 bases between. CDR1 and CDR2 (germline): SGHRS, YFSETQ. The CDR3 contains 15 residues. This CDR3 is CASRPAPGARETQYF. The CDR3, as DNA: TGCGCCAGCAGACCGGCCCCGGGGGCCAGAGAGACCCAGTACTTC.

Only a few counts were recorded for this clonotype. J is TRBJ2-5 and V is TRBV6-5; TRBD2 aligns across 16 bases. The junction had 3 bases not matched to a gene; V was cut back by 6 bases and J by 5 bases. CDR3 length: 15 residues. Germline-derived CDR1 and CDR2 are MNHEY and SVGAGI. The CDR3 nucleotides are TGTGCCAGCAGGCCGGGACTAGCGGGGGGGGAGACCCAGTACTTC. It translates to CASRPGLAGGETQYF.

The CDR3 region has the DNA TGCGCCAGCAGCCACCTGGGGGGGGCGAAAGGTGGCTACACCTTC. This gives the protein CASSHLGGAKGGYTF. The V call is TRBV4-1, the J call TRBJ1-2; tentative D call: TRBD1 (6 bases). V lost 3 bases and J 7 bases, leaving 18 bases between the germline ends. CDR1 and CDR2 (germline): MGHRA, YSYEKL. The CDR3 is 15 amino acids.

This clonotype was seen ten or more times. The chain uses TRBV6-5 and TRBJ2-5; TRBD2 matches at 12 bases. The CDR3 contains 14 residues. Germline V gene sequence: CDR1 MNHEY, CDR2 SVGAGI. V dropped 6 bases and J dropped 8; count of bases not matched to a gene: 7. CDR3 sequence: CASRDGLAGLTQYF. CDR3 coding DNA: TGTGCCAGCAGGGATGGACTAGCGGGACTCACCCAGTACTTC.

For the CDR3, the DNA is TGTGCCAGCAGTCCTCAAGGACAGGACTATGGCTACACCTTC. It is translated as CASSPQGQDYGYTF. The chain is built from TRBV4-2 and TRBJ1-2; 7 bases map to TRBD1. CDR1 LGHNA and CDR2 YNFKEQ come from the germline V gene. The CDR3 length is 14 residues. V gave up 6 bases and J gave up 3 bases; unmatched junction bases: 7.

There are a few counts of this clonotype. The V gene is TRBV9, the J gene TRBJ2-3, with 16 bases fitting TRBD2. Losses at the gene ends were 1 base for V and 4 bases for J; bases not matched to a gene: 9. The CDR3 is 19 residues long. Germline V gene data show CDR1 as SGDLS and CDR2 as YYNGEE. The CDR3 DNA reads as TGTGCCAGCAGCGTACTGGGACTAGCGGGGGGGATTAGCTCAGATACGCAGTATTTT. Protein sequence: CASSVLGLAGGISSDTQYF.

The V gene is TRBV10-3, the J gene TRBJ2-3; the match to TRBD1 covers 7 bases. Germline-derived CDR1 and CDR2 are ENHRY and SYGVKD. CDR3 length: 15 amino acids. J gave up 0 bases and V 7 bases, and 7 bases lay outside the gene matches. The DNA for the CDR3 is TGTGCCATCAAATCCGGGACAGTTAGCACAGATACGCAGTATTTT. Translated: CAIKSGTVSTDTQYF.

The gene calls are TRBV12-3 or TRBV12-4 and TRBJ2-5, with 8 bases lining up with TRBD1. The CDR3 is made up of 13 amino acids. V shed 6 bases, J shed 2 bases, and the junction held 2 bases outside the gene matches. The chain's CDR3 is CASRTGVQETQYF. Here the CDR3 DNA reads TGTGCCAGCAGGACAGGGGTACAAGAGACCCAGTACTTC.

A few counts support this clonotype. The CDR3 loop is CASREAPGPLDDSYEQYF. The CDR3, as DNA: TGTGCCAGCAGAGAGGCGCCGGGGCCCCTAGACGACTCCTACGAGCAGTACTTC. The chain is built from TRBV25-1 and TRBJ2-7; either TRBD1 or TRBD2 may fit D (5 bases each). CDR3 length: 18 amino acids. The V end lost 6 bases, the J end lost 0 bases, and 24 bases lay between the germline ends. Germline V gives CDR1 MGHDK, CDR2 SYGVNS.

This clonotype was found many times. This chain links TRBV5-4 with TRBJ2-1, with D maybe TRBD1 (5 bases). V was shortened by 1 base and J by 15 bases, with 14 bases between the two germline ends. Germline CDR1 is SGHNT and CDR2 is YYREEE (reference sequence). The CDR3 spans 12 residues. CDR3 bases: TGTGCCAGCAGCTTGCTCGGACAAGTGGGGTTCTTC. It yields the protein CASSLLGQVGFF.

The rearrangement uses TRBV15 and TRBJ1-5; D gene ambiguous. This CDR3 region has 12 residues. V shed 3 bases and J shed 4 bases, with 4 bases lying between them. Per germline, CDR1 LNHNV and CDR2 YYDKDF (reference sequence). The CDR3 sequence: CATSSSNQPQHF. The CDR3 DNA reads TGTGCCACCAGCAGCAGTAATCAGCCCCAGCATTTT.

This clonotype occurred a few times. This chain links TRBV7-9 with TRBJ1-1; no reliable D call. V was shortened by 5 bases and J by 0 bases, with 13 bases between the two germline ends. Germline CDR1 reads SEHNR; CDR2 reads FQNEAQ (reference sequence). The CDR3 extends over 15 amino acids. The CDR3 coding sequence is TGTGCCAGCAGCCCAGTCCGCGGAATGAACACTGAAGCTTTCTTT. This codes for CASSPVRGMNTEAFF.

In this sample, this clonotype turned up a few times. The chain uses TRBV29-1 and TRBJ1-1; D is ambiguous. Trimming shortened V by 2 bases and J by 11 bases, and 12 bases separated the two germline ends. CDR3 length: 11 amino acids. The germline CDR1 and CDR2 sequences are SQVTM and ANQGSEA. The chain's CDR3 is CSVERSGPAFF. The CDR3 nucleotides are TGCAGCGTTGAACGGTCCGGGCCGGCTTTCTTT.